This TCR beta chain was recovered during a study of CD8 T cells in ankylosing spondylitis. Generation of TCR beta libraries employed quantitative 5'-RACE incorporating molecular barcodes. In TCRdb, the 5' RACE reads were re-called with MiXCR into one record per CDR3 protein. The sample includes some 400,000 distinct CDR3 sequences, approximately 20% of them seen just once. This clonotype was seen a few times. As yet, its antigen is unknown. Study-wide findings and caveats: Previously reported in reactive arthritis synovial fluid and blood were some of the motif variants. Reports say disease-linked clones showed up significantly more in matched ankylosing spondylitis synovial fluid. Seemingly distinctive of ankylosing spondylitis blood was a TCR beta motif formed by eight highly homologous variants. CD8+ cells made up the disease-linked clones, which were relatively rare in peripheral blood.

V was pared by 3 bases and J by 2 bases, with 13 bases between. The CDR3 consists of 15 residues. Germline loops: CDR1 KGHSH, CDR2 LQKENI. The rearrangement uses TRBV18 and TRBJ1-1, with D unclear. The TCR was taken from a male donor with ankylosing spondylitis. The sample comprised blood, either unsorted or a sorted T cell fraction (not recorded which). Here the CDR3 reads CASSPPIGLNTEAFF. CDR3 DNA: TGTGCCAGCTCACCCCCGATAGGGCTCAACACTGAAGCTTTCTTT.